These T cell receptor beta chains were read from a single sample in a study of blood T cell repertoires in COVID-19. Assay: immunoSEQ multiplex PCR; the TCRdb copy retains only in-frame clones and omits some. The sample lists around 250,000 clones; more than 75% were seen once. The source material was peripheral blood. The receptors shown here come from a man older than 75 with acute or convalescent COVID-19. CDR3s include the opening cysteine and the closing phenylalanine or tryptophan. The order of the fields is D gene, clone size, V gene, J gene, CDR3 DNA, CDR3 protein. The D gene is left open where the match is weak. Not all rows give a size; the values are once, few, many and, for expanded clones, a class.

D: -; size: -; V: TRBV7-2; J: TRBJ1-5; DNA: TGTGCCAGCAGCTTAGGGCAGGTCAAGCAGCCCCAGCATTTT; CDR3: CASSLGQVKQPQHF
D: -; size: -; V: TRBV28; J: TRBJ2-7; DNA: TGTGCCAGCAGTTTATATGGGACGGGAGTAAATCTATGGGAGCAGTACTTC; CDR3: CASSLYGTGVNLWEQYF
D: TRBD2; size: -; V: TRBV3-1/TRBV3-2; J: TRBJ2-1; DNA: TGTGCCAGCAGCCCCGGGACTAGCGGGAGGGCCGATGAGCAGTTCTTC; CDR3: CASSPGTSGRADEQFF
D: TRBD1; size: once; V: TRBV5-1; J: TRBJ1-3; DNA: TGCGCCAGCAGCCACGGACAGGGGGCTTCTGGAAACACCATATATTTT; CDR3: CASSHGQGASGNTIYF
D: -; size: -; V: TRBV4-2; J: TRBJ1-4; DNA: TGTGCCAGCAGCCAAGAATGGAGTAATACTAATGAAAAACTGTTTTTT; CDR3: CASSQEWSNTNEKLFF
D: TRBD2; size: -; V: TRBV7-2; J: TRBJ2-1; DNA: TGTGCCAGCAGCTTAGCGGGCGGGGGGTCCTACAATGAGCAGTTCTTC; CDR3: CASSLAGGGSYNEQFF
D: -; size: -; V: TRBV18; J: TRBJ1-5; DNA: TGTGCCAGCTCACAGGACATAACCTGGCAGCCCCAGCATTTT; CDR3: CASSQDITWQPQHF
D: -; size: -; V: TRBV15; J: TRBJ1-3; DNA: TGTGCCACCAGCAGAGAACGTGCGGCAGATGGAAACACCATATATTTT; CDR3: CATSRERAADGNTIYF
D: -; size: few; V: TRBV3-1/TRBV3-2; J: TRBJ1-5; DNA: TGTGCCAGCAGCCAAAACCCAGGGGGCAATCAGCCCCAGCATTTT; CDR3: CASSQNPGGNQPQHF
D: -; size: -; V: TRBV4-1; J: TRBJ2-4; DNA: TGCGCCAGCAGCCGAGAGGGGCTTACCAAAAACATTCAGTACTTC; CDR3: CASSREGLTKNIQYF
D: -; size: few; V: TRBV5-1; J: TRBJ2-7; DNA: TGCGCCAGCAGCTTCCGGGAATCCTACGAGCAGTACTTC; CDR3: CASSFRESYEQYF
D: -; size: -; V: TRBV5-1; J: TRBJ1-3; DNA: TGCGCCAGCAGCTGGGGACCGGAGGGACCCGGAAACACCATATATTTT; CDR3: CASSWGPEGPGNTIYF
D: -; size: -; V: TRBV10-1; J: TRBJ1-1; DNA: TGCGCCAGCAGTGATCCCGGGACACCAAACACTGAAGCTTTCTTT; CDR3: CASSDPGTPNTEAFF
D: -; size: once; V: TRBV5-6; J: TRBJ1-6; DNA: TGTGCCAGCAGCTTGCCAAGGAGCTCCTATAATTCACCCCTCCACTTT; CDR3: CASSLPRSSYNSPLHF
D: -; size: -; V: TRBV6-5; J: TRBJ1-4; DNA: TGTGCCAGCAGTTATGGGGCAGGGGATAATGAAAAACTGTTTTTT; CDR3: CASSYGAGDNEKLFF
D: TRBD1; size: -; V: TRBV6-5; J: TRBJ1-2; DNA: TGTGCCAGCACAGACAGGGGTGGAAGCTATGGCTACACCTTC; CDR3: CASTDRGGSYGYTF
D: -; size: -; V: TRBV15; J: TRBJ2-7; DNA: TGTGCCACCAGCAGAGATCGGACATATGTAGAGCAGTACTTC; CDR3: CATSRDRTYVEQYF
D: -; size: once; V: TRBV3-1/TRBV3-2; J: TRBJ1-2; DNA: TGTGCCAGCAGCCACCGCTGGGCAGGGTCTAACTATGGCTACACCTTC; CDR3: CASSHRWAGSNYGYTF
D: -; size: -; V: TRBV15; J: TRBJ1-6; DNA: TGTGCCACCAGCAGACCTTTACAGAATTCACCCCTCCACTTT; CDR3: CATSRPLQNSPLHF
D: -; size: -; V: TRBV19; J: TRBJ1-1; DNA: TGTGCCTCCTGGGGGAGGGACACTGAAGCTTTCTTT; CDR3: CASWGRDTEAFF
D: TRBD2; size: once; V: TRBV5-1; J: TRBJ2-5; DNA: TGCGCCAGCAGCTTGGCCGGGACTAGCGGGAACCAAGAGACCCAGTACTTC; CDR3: CASSLAGTSGNQETQYF
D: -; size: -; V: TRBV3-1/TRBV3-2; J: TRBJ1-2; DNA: TGTGCCAGCAGCCAACGTGACTATGGCTACACCTTC; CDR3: CASSQRDYGYTF
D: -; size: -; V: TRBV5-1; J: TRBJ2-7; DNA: TGCGCCAGCAGTCGGGACTGGAGCTCCTACGAGCAGTACTTC; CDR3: CASSRDWSSYEQYF
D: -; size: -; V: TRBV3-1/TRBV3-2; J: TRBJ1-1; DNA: TGTGCCAGCAGCCAAGGAGCGGTACCGAACACTGAAGCTTTCTTT; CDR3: CASSQGAVPNTEAFF
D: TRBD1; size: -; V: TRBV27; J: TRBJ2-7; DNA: TGTGCCAGTCGGGACAGGGTCAACGAGCAGTACTTC; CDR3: CASRDRVNEQYF
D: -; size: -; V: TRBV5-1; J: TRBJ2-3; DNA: TGCGCCAGCAGCTTGGACAGGGGGGGTTCAGATACGCAGTATTTT; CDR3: CASSLDRGGSDTQYF
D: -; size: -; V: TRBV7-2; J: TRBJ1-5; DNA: TGTGCCAGCAGCTTAGGGGGAGGAGTTAATCAGCCCCAGCATTTT; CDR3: CASSLGGGVNQPQHF
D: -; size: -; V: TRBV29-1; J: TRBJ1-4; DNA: TGCAGCGTTCAGGGTCCAACTAATGAAAAACTGTTTTTT; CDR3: CSVQGPTNEKLFF
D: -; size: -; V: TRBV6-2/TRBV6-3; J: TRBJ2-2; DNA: TGTGCCAGCAGCAAAGAGATAATCGGGGAGCTGTTTTTT; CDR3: CASSKEIIGELFF
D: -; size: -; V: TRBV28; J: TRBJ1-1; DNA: TGTGCCAGCAGGGGCAGGGGAAGAACTGAAGCTTTCTTT; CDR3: CASRGRGRTEAFF
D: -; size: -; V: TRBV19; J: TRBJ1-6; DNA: TGTGCCAGTAGTATGATGACAGTTACCGATAATTCACCCCTCCACTTT; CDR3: CASSMMTVTDNSPLHF
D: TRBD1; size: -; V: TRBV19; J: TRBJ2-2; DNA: TGTGCCAGTAGACGGGACAGGGTCGTCGCCGGGGAGCTGTTTTTT; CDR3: CASRRDRVVAGELFF
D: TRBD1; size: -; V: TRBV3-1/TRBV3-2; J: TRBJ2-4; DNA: TGTGCCAGCAGCCAGAGAGGACAGGGCATAGCCAAAAACATTCAGTACTTC; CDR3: CASSQRGQGIAKNIQYF
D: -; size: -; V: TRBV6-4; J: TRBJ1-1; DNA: TGTGCCAGCAGTGAGGAAGGGGTTCTGAACACTGAAGCTTTCTTT; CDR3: CASSEEGVLNTEAFF
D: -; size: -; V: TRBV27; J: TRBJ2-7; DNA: TGTGCCAGCAGTTTCTCTACTCTAAACTCCTACGAGCAGTACTTC; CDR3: CASSFSTLNSYEQYF